This T cell receptor beta chain was sequenced during a study of lymphopenia after photon versus proton radiotherapy. Study observations and caveats: Post-nadir TCR diversity decline inversely tracked overall survival among those who died. Under photons, naive T cells and diversity fell while effector/memory populations rose.

Remarks on this clone: Its antigen is unidentified.

Sequenced by immunoSEQ multiplex PCR; TCRdb stores in-frame clones only, minus some. The table has about 40,000 clones, about 83% seen once. This CDR3 has 16 residues. The germline V gene encodes CDR1 MGHRA and CDR2 YSYEKL. V was trimmed by 0 bases and J by 0 bases, leaving 8 bases between them. The receptor was isolated from a woman in her sixties or seventies with pancreatic cancer. The specimen was peripheral blood, collected from a patient treated with proton-based radiotherapy. This chain links TRBV4-1 with TRBJ2-2, with no clear D. The CDR3 region is CASSQDYGPNTGELFF. In nucleotides, the CDR3 is TGCGCCAGCAGCCAAGATTACGGACCGAACACCGGGGAGCTGTTTTTT.